This T cell receptor (beta chain) was observed in a study of blood T cell repertoires in COVID-19 (dated by TCRdb to the early 2020s). Describing the broader study: Collaborator samples came from the United States, Italy and Spain and covered acute and convalescent phases of COVID-19. The material from the prospective study consisted of cDNA or gDNA derived from T cells, B-cell-depleted T cells, or PBMCs. Subjects who had been exposed to COVID-19, were actively infected with it, or had recovered from it provided the deeply sampled blood TCRbeta repertoires that made up the dataset. The repertoires were made available in a free public database intended to serve as a resource for research on the immune response to SARS-CoV-2. Samples were obtained from the ongoing ImmuneRACE study (first 160 participants) and from 1,254 subjects provided by 6 global collaborators. Sample metadata almost always included a de-identified subject ID, COVID-19 status, age in years and sex. Where HLA class I and class II types were available, the types were taken from metadata supplied by the sample provider, not from assay-based typing.

Each collaborating institution followed its own protocols to collect whole blood in K2EDTA tubes. Collaborator samples were shipped for TCRbeta analysis as frozen whole blood, isolated PBMCs, or DNA extracted from either sample type. TCRbeta CDR3 regions were amplified from genomic DNA using the immunoSEQ Assay, a bias-controlled multiplex PCR. The paper's data handling went like this. The number of nucleated cells in each sample was estimated from the amplification of reference gene primers within the assay. Sequence reads were collapsed and filtered to measure the absolute abundance of every unique TCRbeta CDR3 rearrangement. Productive Simpson clonality was computed per sample as the square root of Simpson's diversity index over productive rearrangements. The clones in this table, taken by TCRdb from immuneACCESS, are in-frame only. Not every clone is retained; where verified, under half of the shortfall comes from an unresolved V gene, and the cause of the rest is unknown. The V and J calls and clone size were taken over from that table, and D and trimming were inferred from the DNA. Present in this sample are a few hundred thousand clones, around 86% of which were seen just once. The top ten hold 1.5% to 2% of the sample.

What the research found in general, with its limitations: The quantity of clinical and demographic metadata differed by source and by participant and was supplied without curation.

A word on this clone: Its antigen has not been determined. Within one base of it there is no much larger clone, and no base qualities were kept.

The CDR3 numbers 13 residues from cysteine through phenylalanine. Here the CDR3 DNA is all that survives: 39 bases in frame from base 1. The CDR1 and CDR2 encoded by the germline V gene (reference sequence) are MNHNY and SVGAGI. The junction shows trimming of 2 bases on V and 8 bases on J, plus 12 bases between the germline ends. This clonotype was obtained from a woman between 45 and 60 years old with acute or convalescent COVID-19. Material for sequencing was peripheral blood. This sequence uses TRBV6-6 and TRBJ1-1; tentative D gene TRBD1, with 5 bases matching. The DNA sequence is given as TGTGCCAGCAGTTACCAAGGGACTGTAGAAGCTTTCTTT. This translates into CASSYQGTVEAFF.